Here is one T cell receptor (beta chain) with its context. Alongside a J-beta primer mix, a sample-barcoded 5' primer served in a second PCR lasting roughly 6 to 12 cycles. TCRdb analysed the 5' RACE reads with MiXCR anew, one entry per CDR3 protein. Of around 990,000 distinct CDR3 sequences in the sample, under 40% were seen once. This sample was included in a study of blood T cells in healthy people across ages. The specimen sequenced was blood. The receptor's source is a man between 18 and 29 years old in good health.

CDR3 nucleotides: TGTGCCAGCAGTTCGGGACAGTCTTTTAACACCGGGGAGCTGTTTTTT. Amino acid sequence: CASSSGQSFNTGELFF. V gene TRBV2 combines with J gene TRBJ2-2, with TRBD1 identical over 7 bases. This CDR3 has 16 residues. J gave up 2 bases and V 5 bases, and 8 bases lay outside the gene matches. Germline V gene data show CDR1 as SNHLY and CDR2 as FYNNEI. The whole variable domain, remainder taken from reference TRBV2 and TRBJ2-2, is EPEVTQTPSHQVTQMGQEVILRCVPISNHLYFYWYRQILGQKVEFLVSFYNNEISEKSEIFDDQFSVERPDGSNFTLKIRSTKLEDSAMYFCASSSGQSFNTGELFFGEGSRLTVL.